The T cell receptor (beta chain) described here comes from a study of CD8 T cells in ankylosing spondylitis (dated by TCRdb to about 2017). Some background on the complete study: T cell receptor beta repertoires were profiled in healthy donors and ankylosing spondylitis patients so that disease-linked TCR variants could be found. In total, the full study cohort was made up of nearly 110 healthy donors and about two dozen ankylosing spondylitis patients. Samples of peripheral blood were taken, and for ankylosing spondylitis patients, synovial fluid was collected as well. The study at large found these results: Some motif variants had previously been reported in the synovial fluid and blood of reactive arthritis patients, which suggests shared mechanisms of disease initiation. A CD8+ phenotype was shown by the disease-linked clones, which were found at relatively low frequencies in peripheral blood. Significant enrichment of the disease-linked clones was reported in matched synovial fluid samples from ankylosing spondylitis patients. Blood from ankylosing spondylitis patients appeared to be characterized by a TCR beta motif composed of eight highly homologous amino acid variants.

TCRdb shows the sequencer as Illumina HiSeq 2500. Quantitative 5'-RACE with molecular barcodes was used to prepare TCR beta libraries. The authors processed their data as follows. A new computational method, built on a probabilistic model of VDJ rearrangement, was used to identify disease-linked TCR variants. TCRdb passed the public sequencing reads through fastp at Q25 and MiXCR, retaining productive beta sequences. Entries that share a CDR3 protein sequence are merged under the most common genes and DNA. It is TCRdb's table, rather than the study itself, that gives the V and J calls and clone size. Recorded for this sample are around 300,000 distinct CDR3 sequences; less than 25% of them occurred a single time. The ten largest make up roughly 4% of the sample. Its CDR3 holds 15 amino acids, cysteine through phenylalanine. Only the CDR3 region is kept as DNA, spanning 45 bases read in frame from base 1. The germline V gene yields MDHEN for CDR1 and SYDVKM for CDR2. V is pared back by 3 bases and J by 4 bases, with 16 bases lying between the germline termini.

As regards this clonotype: The antigen it binds to is not known. It has no much larger one-base neighbor in the sample; base qualities were not kept.

The chain links TRBV28 with TRBJ2-7, and possibly TRBD1, on 7 matching bases. The receptor was derived from a female donor with ankylosing spondylitis or in good health (not recorded which). Sequencing used blood, either unsorted or a sorted T cell fraction (not recorded which). CDR3 reads: CASSFSPQGGYEQYF. The nucleotide sequence is TGTGCCAGCAGTTTTAGCCCCCAGGGGGGATACGAGCAGTACTTC.